This TCR beta chain is drawn from a study of blood T cell repertoires in COVID-19. Study overall: Researchers got acute and convalescent COVID-19 samples from the United States, Italy and Spain.

Germline V gene sequence: CDR1 SGHRS, CDR2 YFSETQ. This CDR3 spans 14 amino acids. Trimming cost V 4 bases and J 1 base; bases outside gene matches: 3. Cohort placement rested on clinical history that participants reported themselves. Cohort 3 donors were reported recovered after two negative PCRs, clearance, or symptom resolution. Original processing notes: Counts of nucleated cells, estimated from reference gene primer amplification, were obtained. Generated by immunoSEQ multiplex PCR, the TCRdb table keeps only in-frame clones and is missing some. V, J and clone size derive from that table, while D and trimming were established from the DNA sequence. The table records about 260,000 clones, 85% to 90% of them present only once.

The sequence was collected from a young woman who had recovered from COVID-19. The sequencing input was PBMCs or T cells enriched from blood (not recorded which). The V gene is TRBV5-1, the J gene TRBJ2-3; 7 bases align to TRBD1. The CDR3 region is CASSITGGTDTQYF. The CDR3 DNA is TGCGCCAGCAGCATTACAGGGGGCACAGATACGCAGTATTTT.